This T cell receptor beta chain came from a study of T cell responses to AZD1222 COVID-19 vaccine. Using immunoSEQ multiplex PCR, the repertoire was profiled, and TCRdb retains in-frame clones only, with some absent. Altogether about 150,000 clones are present, approximately 91% being singletons, with the ten largest covering 1.5% to 2.5%. Study-wide points: There were repertoire samples only from the period after the peak T cell response. CD4 TCRs associated with vaccination spanned spike, dominating at 160-218 and 743-854. When two AZD1222 doses had been given, Spike-specific TCR breadth and depth rose. Variant regions that are unmutated are reportedly the target of nearly half of spike-specific TCRs.

The CDR3 consists of 13 residues. Germline V CDR1 and CDR2: LGHNT, FRNRAP. V was cut by 6 bases and J by 12 bases, with 18 bases left in between. For this clone: Its target is not known.

The TCR sequence derives from an adult who received the AZD1222 COVID-19 vaccine. V usage is TRBV12-5 and J usage is TRBJ2-1; D is undetermined. The sequenced sample was peripheral blood, obtained 28 days after the second AZD1222 dose. The CDR3 loop reads CASGLSDPPGQFF. The CDR3 coding sequence is TGTGCTAGTGGCCTCAGCGACCCACCCGGGCAGTTCTTC.